This T cell receptor beta chain emerged from a study of T-cell reconstitution after alpha-beta-depleted transplantation in children. Using unique molecular identifiers, the investigators prepared the TCRbeta library. Each CDR3 protein gets one entry after TCRdb re-called the PCR reads with MiXCR. The table includes roughly 570,000 distinct CDR3 sequences, 20% to 30% detected once. The source was PBMCs, collected before TCRalphabeta/CD19-depleted stem cell transplant. The TCR was taken from a boy under three years old with Wiskott-Aldrich syndrome, due to receive a stem cell transplant.

Here the CDR3 DNA reads TGTGCCAGCAGTTACGACCCCAGGGAGACCCAGTACTTC. Amino acids: CASSYDPRETQYF. The chain has TRBV6-6 and TRBJ2-5; no firm D call. The CDR3 extends over 13 amino acids. Trimming pared 2 bases from V and 5 bases from J, leaving 9 bases between. CDR1 is MNHNY and CDR2 is SVGAGI in the germline V gene (reference sequence).